A selection of T cell receptor beta chains follows, all from one sample in a study of T-cell memory formation after mild COVID-19. Via MiXCR, TCRdb re-called the 5' RACE reads, giving one row per CDR3 protein. The sample contains 120,000 or so distinct CDR3 sequences, roughly 6% of which appear only once. Sequenced: PBMCs or a T cell subset sorted from them (not recorded which). The source is an adult woman who had mild COVID-19 (a few samples of this study predate the infection). Cell type and time point are not known. Each CDR3 is given with its conserved first and last residue. D genes are given only for firm matches. Size is omitted from some rows. Given values are once, few, many or a class for expanded clones.

d_call clone_size j_call v_call cdr3_aa cdr3_nt
TRBD1 - TRBJ2-2 TRBV24-1 CATRSTGTGGTGELFF TGTGCCACCAGAAGTACCGGGACAGGGGGCACCGGGGAGCTGTTTTTT
- - TRBJ2-7 TRBV7-3 CASSPRQGPVYEQYF TGTGCCAGCAGCCCGCGCCAGGGGCCAGTCTACGAGCAGTACTTC
- few TRBJ1-2 TRBV12-3/TRBV12-4 CASSTGRSYGYTF TGTGCCAGCAGCACGGGACGGAGCTATGGCTACACCTTC
TRBD1 - TRBJ2-1 TRBV18 CASAKTGTGLYNEQFF TGTGCCAGCGCAAAGACCGGGACAGGACTCTACAATGAGCAGTTCTTC
TRBD1 few TRBJ1-1 TRBV4-3 CASSQEDRTSNTEAFF TGCGCCAGCAGCCAAGAGGACAGGACTTCGAACACTGAAGCTTTCTTT
- many TRBJ2-2 TRBV5-1 CASCPGDTGELFF TGCGCCAGCTGTCCGGGGGACACCGGGGAGCTGTTTTTT
- - TRBJ1-4 TRBV2 CASKGYGEKLFF TGTGCCAGCAAGGGGTACGGTGAAAAACTGTTTTTT
- - TRBJ1-1 TRBV6-6 CASSYNRADTEAFF TGTGCCAGCAGCTACAACAGGGCGGACACTGAAGCTTTCTTT
TRBD1 - TRBJ1-5 TRBV2 CASSRQGLNQPQHF TGTGCCAGCAGTCGACAGGGACTCAATCAGCCCCAGCATTTT
- few TRBJ2-4 TRBV11-3 CASSLISPRVPRIQYF TGTGCCAGCAGCTTGATTAGCCCCAGGGTACCCAGAATTCAGTACTTC
TRBD1 few TRBJ1-2 TRBV20-1 CSARENPGQGRYGYTF TGCAGTGCTAGAGAGAATCCGGGACAGGGGCGGTATGGCTACACCTTC
- - TRBJ2-6 TRBV7-9 CASSTRTESSGANVLTF TGTGCCAGCAGCACCAGGACAGAGTCTTCTGGGGCCAACGTCCTGACTTTC
- - TRBJ1-1 TRBV6-2/TRBV6-3 CASSYPYIATEAFF TGTGCCAGCAGTTACCCATACATCGCCACTGAAGCTTTCTTT
TRBD2 many TRBJ2-7 TRBV4-1 CASSSSLSGSDYEQYF TGCGCCAGCAGCTCTAGTCTTAGCGGGAGCGATTACGAGCAGTACTTC
TRBD1 few TRBJ1-1 TRBV25-1 CASSESVPGQVFF TGTGCCAGCAGTGAATCCGTTCCGGGACAGGTATTCTTT
TRBD2 - TRBJ2-3 TRBV3-1 CASSQAGRGLAAITDTQYF TGTGCCAGCAGCCAAGCTGGGCGAGGACTAGCGGCTATCACAGATACGCAGTATTTT
TRBD1 many TRBJ2-6 TRBV18 CASSPRTGALSGANVLTF TGTGCCAGCTCACCACGAACAGGGGCTCTCTCTGGGGCCAACGTCCTGACTTTC
- - TRBJ1-1 TRBV3-1 CASSQVADPLGRTEAFF TGTGCCAGCAGCCAAGTAGCCGACCCTCTGGGGAGGACTGAAGCTTTCTTT
- - TRBJ2-5 TRBV5-5 CASSQVWGIQETQYF TGTGCCAGCAGCCAAGTGTGGGGTATCCAAGAGACCCAGTACTTC
TRBD1 few TRBJ1-2 TRBV5-1 CASSEGAADGYTF TGCGCCAGCAGCGAGGGGGCAGCGGATGGCTACACCTTC
- many TRBJ1-2 TRBV12-3/TRBV12-4 CASSLAYRESGYTF TGTGCCAGCAGTTTAGCCTACAGGGAGTCGGGCTACACCTTC
- - TRBJ2-2 TRBV7-9 CASSPPPGTQNTGELFF TGTGCCAGCAGCCCACCCCCCGGGACACAAAACACCGGGGAGCTGTTTTTT
- many TRBJ1-6 TRBV7-2 CASSHRDSPLHF TGTGCCAGCAGTCACAGGGATTCACCCCTCCACTTT
- many TRBJ2-5 TRBV5-1 CASSLVRTPQETQYF TGCGCCAGCAGCTTGGTCCGGACTCCCCAAGAGACCCAGTACTTC
TRBD1 few TRBJ1-1 TRBV12-3/TRBV12-4 CASSGPGTGIDTEAFF TGTGCCAGCAGTGGGCCCGGGACAGGGATAGACACTGAAGCTTTCTTT
- many TRBJ1-2 TRBV5-1 CASRASGAGTYGYTF TGCGCCAGCCGAGCCTCGGGAGCGGGGACCTATGGCTACACCTTC
- many TRBJ2-5 TRBV7-6 CASSLGTQETQYF TGTGCCAGCAGCTTGGGCACACAAGAGACCCAGTACTTC
- - TRBJ1-2 TRBV6-2/TRBV6-3 CASSYRGERYGYTF TGTGCCAGCAGTTACAGAGGGGAGAGGTATGGCTACACCTTC
TRBD1 few TRBJ1-2 TRBV20-1 CSASQGQLGYTF TGCAGTGCTAGCCAGGGACAGTTAGGCTACACCTTC
TRBD2 - TRBJ2-1 TRBV3-1 CASSPRTSDHVEQFF TGTGCCAGCAGCCCCAGGACTAGCGATCATGTTGAGCAGTTCTTC
TRBD1 few TRBJ1-2 TRBV29-1 CSVYGTGGTDNYGYTF TGCAGCGTCTACGGGACAGGGGGCACGGATAACTATGGCTACACCTTC
TRBD2 many TRBJ2-7 TRBV6-5 CASSYSPGTSGSYEQYF TGTGCCAGCAGTTACTCGCCCGGGACTAGCGGGAGCTACGAGCAGTACTTC
TRBD1 many TRBJ1-1 TRBV18 CASSSVTGGNTEAFF TGTGCCAGCTCATCGGTCACAGGGGGTAACACTGAAGCTTTCTTT